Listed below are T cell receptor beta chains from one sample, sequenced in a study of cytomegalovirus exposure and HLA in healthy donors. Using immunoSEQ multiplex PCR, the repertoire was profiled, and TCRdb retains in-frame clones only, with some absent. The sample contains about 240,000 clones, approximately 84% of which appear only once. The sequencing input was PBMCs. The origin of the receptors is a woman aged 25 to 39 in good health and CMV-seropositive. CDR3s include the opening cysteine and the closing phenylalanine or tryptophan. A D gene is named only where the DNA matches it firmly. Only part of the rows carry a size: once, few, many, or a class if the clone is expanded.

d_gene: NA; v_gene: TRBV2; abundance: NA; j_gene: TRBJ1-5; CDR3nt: TGTGCCAGCATCAGACAGGAATCGAGCAATCAGCCCCAGCATTTT; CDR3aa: CASIRQESSNQPQHF
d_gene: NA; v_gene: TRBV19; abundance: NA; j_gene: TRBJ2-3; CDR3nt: TGTGCCAGTAGTATAGGGCAGGGGGGCGCAGATACGCAGTATTTT; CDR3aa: CASSIGQGGADTQYF
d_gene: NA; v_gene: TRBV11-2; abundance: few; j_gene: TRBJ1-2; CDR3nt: TGTGCCAGCAGCTCAGGGCACTATGGCTACACCTTC; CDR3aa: CASSSGHYGYTF
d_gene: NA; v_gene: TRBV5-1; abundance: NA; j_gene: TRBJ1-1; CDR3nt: TGCGCCAGCAGCTTGGACGCGGGTGGCACTGAAGCTTTCTTT; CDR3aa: CASSLDAGGTEAFF
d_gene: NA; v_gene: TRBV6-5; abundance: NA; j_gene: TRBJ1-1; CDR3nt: TGTGCCAGCAGTTACTCGAGTTCAGGATTTACTGAAGCTTTCTTT; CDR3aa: CASSYSSSGFTEAFF
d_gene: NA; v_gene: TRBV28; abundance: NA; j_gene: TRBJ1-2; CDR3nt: TGTGCCAGCAGGCCTCCCAGGGTTAATGGCTACACCTTC; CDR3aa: CASRPPRVNGYTF
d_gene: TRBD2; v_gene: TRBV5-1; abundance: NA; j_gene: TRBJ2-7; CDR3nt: TGCGCCAGCAGCTCTCGGGGGGGCAGTAACTCCTACGAGCAGTACTTC; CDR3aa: CASSSRGGSNSYEQYF
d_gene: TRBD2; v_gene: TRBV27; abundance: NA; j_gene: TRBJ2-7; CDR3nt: TGTGCCAGCAGTCCGGTAGCGGGAGGGACCCCTACGCAGCAGTACTTC; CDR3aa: CASSPVAGGTPTQQYF
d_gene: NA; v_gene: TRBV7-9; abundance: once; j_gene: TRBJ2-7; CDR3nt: TGTGCCAGCAGCTTAGCGGGACAAGCACACGAGCAGTACTTC; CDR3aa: CASSLAGQAHEQYF
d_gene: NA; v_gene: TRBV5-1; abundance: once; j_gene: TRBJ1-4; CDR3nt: TGCGCCAGCAGCTTGGAGGCAGGGTGGGGTAATGAAAAACTGTTTTTT; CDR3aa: CASSLEAGWGNEKLFF
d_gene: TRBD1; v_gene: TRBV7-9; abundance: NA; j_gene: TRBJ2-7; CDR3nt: TGTGCCAGCACCTTGGACAGGAACGACGACGAGCAGTACTTC; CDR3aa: CASTLDRNDDEQYF
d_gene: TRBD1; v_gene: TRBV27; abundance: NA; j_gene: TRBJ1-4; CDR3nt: TGTGCCAGCAGACAGGGGGCTGGAGAAAAACTGTTTTTT; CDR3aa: CASRQGAGEKLFF
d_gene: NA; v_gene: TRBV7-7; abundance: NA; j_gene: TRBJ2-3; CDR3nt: TGTGCTAGCAGCTTAGGTGGGAGTGCGGATACGCAGTATTTT; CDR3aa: CASSLGGSADTQYF
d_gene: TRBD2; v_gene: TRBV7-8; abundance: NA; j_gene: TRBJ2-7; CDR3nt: TGTGCCAGCAGCCACTCCGGGACTAGCGGGTACGAGCAGTACTTC; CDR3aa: CASSHSGTSGYEQYF
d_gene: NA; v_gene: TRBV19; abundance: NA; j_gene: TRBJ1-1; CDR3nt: TGTGCCAGTAATTACCGTTGGGGGGGTGAAGCTTTCTTT; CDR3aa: CASNYRWGGEAFF
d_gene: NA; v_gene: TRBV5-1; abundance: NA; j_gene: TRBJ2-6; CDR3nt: TGCGCCAGCAGTCCTTTCAGCCAGGTAATCTCTGGGGCCAACGTCCTGACTTTC; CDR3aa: CASSPFSQVISGANVLTF
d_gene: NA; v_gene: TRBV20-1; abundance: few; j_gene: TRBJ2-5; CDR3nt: TGCAGTGCTAGAGTAAAAGAGACCCAGTACTTC; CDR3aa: CSARVKETQYF
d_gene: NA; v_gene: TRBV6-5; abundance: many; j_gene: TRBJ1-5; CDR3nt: TGTGCCAGCAGTTACTCGAAGAGTCAGCCCCAGCATTTT; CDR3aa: CASSYSKSQPQHF
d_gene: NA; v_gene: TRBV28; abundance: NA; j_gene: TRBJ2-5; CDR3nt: TGTGCCAGCAGACTCATGGCGGGACAGAAAGAGACCCAGTACTTC; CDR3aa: CASRLMAGQKETQYF
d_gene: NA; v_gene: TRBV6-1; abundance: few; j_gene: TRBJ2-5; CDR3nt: TGTGCCAGCAGTGAAGCGCTAACAGGGCTAACCCAAGAGACCCAGTACTTC; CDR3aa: CASSEALTGLTQETQYF
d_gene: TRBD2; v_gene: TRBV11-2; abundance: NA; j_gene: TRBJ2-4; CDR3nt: TGTGCCAGCAGCCCTGGGACTAGCGCCGCGCTAGCCAAAAACATTCAGTACTTC; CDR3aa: CASSPGTSAALAKNIQYF
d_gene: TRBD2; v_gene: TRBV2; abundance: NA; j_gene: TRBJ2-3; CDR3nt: TGTGCCAGCAGGAGGACTAGCGGCACAGATACGCAGTATTTT; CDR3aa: CASRRTSGTDTQYF
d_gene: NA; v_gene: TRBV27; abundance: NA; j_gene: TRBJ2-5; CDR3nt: TGTGCCAGCAGCCGGGGACACTCGCCGGAGACCCAGTACTTC; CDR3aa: CASSRGHSPETQYF
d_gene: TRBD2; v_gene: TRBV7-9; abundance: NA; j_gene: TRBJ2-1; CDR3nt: TGTGCCAGCAGCTTAGCGTATGGGCTAGCGGCTAACAATGAGCAGTTCTTC; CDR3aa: CASSLAYGLAANNEQFF
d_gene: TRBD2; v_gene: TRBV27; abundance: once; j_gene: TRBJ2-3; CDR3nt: TGTGCCAGCAGTAAAACTAGCGGGAGGGGCACAGATACGCAGTATTTT; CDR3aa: CASSKTSGRGTDTQYF
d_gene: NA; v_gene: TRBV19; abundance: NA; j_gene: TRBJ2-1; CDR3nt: TGTGCCAGTAGTATAGAGACTAGTAACAATGAGCAGTTCTTC; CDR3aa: CASSIETSNNEQFF
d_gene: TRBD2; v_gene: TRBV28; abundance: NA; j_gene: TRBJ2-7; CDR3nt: TGTGCCAGCAGCCGGACTAGCGGGAGGGTGAATGGGCAGTACTTC; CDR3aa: CASSRTSGRVNGQYF
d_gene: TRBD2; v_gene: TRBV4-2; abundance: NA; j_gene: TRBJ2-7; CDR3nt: TGTGCCAGCAGCCAAGTGATAGCGGGAGGCTACGAGCAGTACTTC; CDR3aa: CASSQVIAGGYEQYF
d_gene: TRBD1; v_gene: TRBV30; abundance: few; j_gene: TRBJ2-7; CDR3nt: TGTGCCTGGAGGCGGGACAGGCCTCGAGAGCAGTACTTC; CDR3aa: CAWRRDRPREQYF
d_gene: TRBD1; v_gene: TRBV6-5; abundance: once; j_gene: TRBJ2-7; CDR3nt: TGTGCCAGCAGTTACGGGCAGGGGGCATACGAGCAGTACTTC; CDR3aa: CASSYGQGAYEQYF
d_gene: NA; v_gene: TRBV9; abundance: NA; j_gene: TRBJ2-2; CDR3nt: TGTGCCAGCAGCATCGGACAGACCGGGGAGCTGTTTTTT; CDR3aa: CASSIGQTGELFF
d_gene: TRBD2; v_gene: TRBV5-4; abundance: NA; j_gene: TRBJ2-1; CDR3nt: TGTGCCAGCAGCTTGGGTAGCGGGAGTTCGTATGAGCAGTTCTTC; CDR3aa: CASSLGSGSSYEQFF
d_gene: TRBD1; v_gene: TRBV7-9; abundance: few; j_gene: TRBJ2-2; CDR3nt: TGTGCCAGCAGGAAAGACAGGGTCGGATCCGGGGAGCTGTTTTTT; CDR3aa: CASRKDRVGSGELFF
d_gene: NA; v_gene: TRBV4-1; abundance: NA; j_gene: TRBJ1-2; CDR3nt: TGCGCCAGCAGCCACTCACAGGGTTTTTATGGCTACACCTTC; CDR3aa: CASSHSQGFYGYTF
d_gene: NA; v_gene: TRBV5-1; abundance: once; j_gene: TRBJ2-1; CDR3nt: TGCGCCAGCAGCTTGGGTCTCTCGAGCTCCTACAATGAGCAGTTCTTC; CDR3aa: CASSLGLSSSYNEQFF
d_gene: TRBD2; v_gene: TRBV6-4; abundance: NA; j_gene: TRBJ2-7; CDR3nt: TGTGCCAGCAACCTCGTGTGGACTAGGCCAACCTACGAGCAGTACTTC; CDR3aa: CASNLVWTRPTYEQYF
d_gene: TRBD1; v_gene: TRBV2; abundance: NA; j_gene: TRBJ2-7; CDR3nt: TGTGCCAGCGACAGGGTCTACGAGCAGTACTTC; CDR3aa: CASDRVYEQYF
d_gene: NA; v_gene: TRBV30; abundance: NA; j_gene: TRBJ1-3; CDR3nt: TGTGCCTGGAGTGTTACCGGTGCTGGAAACACCATATATTTT; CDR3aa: CAWSVTGAGNTIYF